Below, 17 T cell receptor beta chains from the same sample are listed, as sequenced in a study of CD8+ T cells in alopecia areata (dated by TCRdb to 2016 to 2019). Sample time point, as interpreted from the label and publication: 20 to 30 weeks on oral tofacitinib. What the treatment or condition label conveys for this sample: oral pan-JAK inhibitor, 5-10 mg twice daily. The library was built by means of the immunoSEQ multiplex PCR assay. RNA was extracted from all samples and reverse transcribed into cDNA, which served as template for TCR sequencing. The source is immuneACCESS, and TCRdb retained only in-frame sequences with V and J called. Part of the clones is not carried over; for the studies checked, unresolved V genes explain less than half of this, and the remainder is unexplained. The sample data list about 42,000 clones, and roughly 92% of these were observed just once. The ten largest clones add up to about 20% of the sample.

Here the sequenced sample was CD8+ T cells sorted from blood, taken at week 24, from a patient treated with tofacitinib. These receptors were obtained from a human donor with alopecia areata.

The V call is TRBV19, the J call TRBJ1-5; D not resolved. V was cut by 4 bases and J by 7 bases, with 11 bases left in between. The CDR3 contains 13 residues. Germline values: CDR1 LNHDA, CDR2 SQIVND (reference sequence). CDR3: CASSTGSWQPQHF. CDR3 DNA: TGTGCCAGTAGTACCGGAAGTTGGCAGCCCCAGCATTTT.

This clone has just one count. The V gene is TRBV21-1, the J gene TRBJ2-7; the tabulated D call, TRBD2, remains unverified against the DNA. TRBV21-1 is assigned pseudogene status. This CDR3 is 15 amino acids long. CDR3 in DNA: TGTGCCAGCAGCAAAGTGTGTCTACCGAACTACGAGCAGTACTTC. Translating gives CASSKVCLPNYEQYF.

The chain recombines TRBV5-8 with TRBJ2-3, with D uncertain. The CDR3 has 12 amino acids. The V end was cut by 3 bases, the J end by 6 bases, with 8 bases between. CDR1 is SGHTS and CDR2 is YDEGEE in the germline V gene. The CDR3 sequence: CASSYGSDTQYF. CDR3 sequence (DNA): TGTGCCAGCAGCTATGGGTCTGATACGCAGTATTTT.

The rearrangement uses TRBV19 and TRBJ2-1; D is uncertain. The CDR3 is 13 amino acids. V lost 0 bases to trimming and J lost 4 bases, with 4 bases between them. CDR1 is LNHDA and CDR2 is SQIVND in the germline V gene (reference sequence). DNA for the CDR3: TGTGCCAGTAGTATAGACTGGTACAATGAGCAGTTCTTC. The encoded protein is CASSIDWYNEQFF.

This rearrangement joins TRBV5-5 to TRBJ2-3; 13 positions agree with TRBD2. V was clipped by 3 bases and J by 0 bases; unmatched bases: 1. CDR1 and CDR2 (germline): SGHKS, YYEKEE (reference sequence). The CDR3 loop spans 16 amino acids. The CDR3 DNA follows: TGTGCCAGCAGCTGGGGACTAGCGGGGAGCACAGATACGCAGTATTTT. Residues: CASSWGLAGSTDTQYF.

This clone was seen once. This chain links TRBV5-1 with TRBJ1-5, with 7 bases identical to TRBD1. The germline CDR1 and CDR2 sequences are SGHRS and YFSETQ. The CDR3 extends over 14 amino acids. Trimming removed 3 bases from V and 9 bases from J; junction bases left unmatched: 9. The CDR3 is CASSCTGVRMPQHF. DNA for the CDR3: TGCGCCAGCAGCTGTACAGGGGTACGGATGCCCCAGCATTTT. Drawing the rest from reference TRBV5-1 and TRBJ1-5, the complete variable domain is KAGVTQTPRYLIKTRGQQVTLSCSPISGHRSVSWYQQTPGQGLQFLFEYFSETQRNKGNFPGRFSGRQFSNSRSEMNVSTLELGDSALYLCASSCTGVRMPQHFGDGTRLSIL.

The chain recombines TRBV7-2 with TRBJ1-6; 11 bases map to TRBD1. The CDR3 runs 16 residues. V was pared by 5 bases and J by 4 bases, with 4 bases of the junction left unmatched. The V gene's germline CDR1 is SGHTA and CDR2 FQGNSA. CDR3 sequence (DNA): TGTGCCAGCAGCGGGGGACAGGGGGAATATAATTCACCCCTCCACTTT. It codes for CASSGGQGEYNSPLHF. The variable domain in full, with the rest retrieved from reference TRBV7-2 and TRBJ1-6, is GAGVSQSPSNKVTEKGKDVELRCDPISGHTALYWYRQSLGQGLEFLIYFQGNSAPDKSGLPSDRFSAERTGGSVSTLTIQRTQQEDSAVYLCASSGGQGEYNSPLHFGNGTRLTVT.

The gene calls are TRBV5-6 and TRBJ2-7, with 10 bases lining up with TRBD2. The CDR3 contains 13 residues. Germline V gives CDR1 SGHDT, CDR2 YYEEEE. The trim removed 7 bases at V and 6 bases at J, leaving 7 bases unmatched. CDR3: CASGAGGLSEQYF. CDR3 DNA: TGTGCCAGCGGAGCGGGGGGGCTTAGCGAGCAGTACTTC.

V usage is TRBV27 and J usage is TRBJ2-1; D uncertain. The V end lost 4 bases, the J end lost 5 bases, and 18 bases lay between the germline ends. CDR3 size: 16 residues. CDR1 is MNHEY and CDR2 is SMNVEV in the germline V gene (reference sequence). The CDR3 region is CASSWETTPQNNEQFF. DNA for the CDR3: TGTGCCAGCAGTTGGGAAACTACACCCCAAAACAATGAGCAGTTCTTC.

The rearrangement links TRBV2 to TRBJ2-2; tentative D call: TRBD2 (5 bases). The germline CDR1 and CDR2 sequences are SNHLY and FYNNEI. V dropped 10 bases and J dropped 1 base, with 10 bases sitting between them. The CDR3 extends over 13 amino acids. CDR3 loop: CAIRRGNTGELFF. The CDR3 region has the DNA TGTGCCATCCGTCGGGGGAACACCGGGGAGCTGTTTTTT.

The chain has TRBV14 and TRBJ2-3; D call uncertain. Germline V gene sequence: CDR1 SGHDN, CDR2 FVKESK. There are 14 residues in the CDR3. V lost 0 bases and J 11 bases, leaving 15 bases between the germline ends. The CDR3 loop reads CASSQDRLLFGQYF. CDR3 bases: TGTGCCAGCAGCCAAGATCGCCTTCTATTTGGGCAGTATTTT.

The chain links TRBV27 to TRBJ1-5; the D gene is possibly TRBD1 (6 bases). The CDR3 covers 15 residues. Trimming shortened V by 3 bases and J by 2 bases, and 11 bases separated the two germline ends. The V gene's germline CDR1 is MNHEY and CDR2 SMNVEV (reference sequence). This CDR3 reads CASSFLGGGNQPQHF. The CDR3 DNA is TGTGCCAGCAGTTTTCTGGGGGGCGGCAATCAGCCCCAGCATTTT.

CDR3 residues: CASSQETSPYEQFF. The CDR3 DNA reads as TGCGCCAGCAGCCAAGAGACTAGCCCGTATGAGCAGTTCTTC. The rearrangement uses TRBV4-1 and TRBJ2-1; TRBD2 agrees at 7 bases. The CDR3 is 14 amino acids. Germline-derived CDR1 and CDR2 are MGHRA and YSYEKL. V gave up 0 bases and J gave up 8 bases; unmatched junction bases: 4.

The chain uses TRBV18 and TRBJ2-5, with 7 bases identical to TRBD1. The J call is uncertain, as TRBJ2-7 better fits the DNA end. Germline V gene data show CDR1 as KGHSH and CDR2 as LQKENI. The CDR3 consists of 15 residues. The CDR3 nucleotides read TGTGCCAGCTCACCAGTGGGGGACAGCGCCTACGAGCAGTACTTC. Its protein is CASSPVGDSAYEQYF.

This chain uses TRBV29-1 with TRBJ2-7, with D possibly matching TRBD1 (5 bases). Germline CDR1 reads SQVTM; CDR2 reads ANQGSEA. This CDR3 comprises 10 residues. The V end was cut by 7 bases, the J end by 4 bases, with 8 bases between. The CDR3 bases are TGCAGCGCCCAGGGTTACGAGCAGTACTTC. This encodes CSAQGYEQYF.

The V and J genes are TRBV13 and TRBJ2-1, with D perhaps assigned TRBD1 or TRBD2 (5 bases each). The CDR3 has 16 amino acids. The V end lost 5 bases, the J end lost 0 bases, and 14 bases lay between the germline ends. The germline V gene has CDR1 PRHDT and CDR2 FYEKMQ (reference sequence). The CDR3 is CASSPPAGSSYNEQFF. CDR3 sequence (DNA): TGTGCCAGCAGCCCCCCGGCAGGGAGCTCCTACAATGAGCAGTTCTTC.

V is TRBV7-9 and J is TRBJ2-5; D is undetermined. CDR1 SEHNR and CDR2 FQNEAQ come from the germline V gene (reference sequence). The CDR3 loop spans 15 amino acids. V was shortened by 2 bases and J by 4 bases, with 14 bases between the two germline ends. The CDR3 DNA reads as TGTGCCAGCAGCTTACCCGGGCCCGGAGTAGAGACCCAGTACTTC. Translating gives CASSLPGPGVETQYF.